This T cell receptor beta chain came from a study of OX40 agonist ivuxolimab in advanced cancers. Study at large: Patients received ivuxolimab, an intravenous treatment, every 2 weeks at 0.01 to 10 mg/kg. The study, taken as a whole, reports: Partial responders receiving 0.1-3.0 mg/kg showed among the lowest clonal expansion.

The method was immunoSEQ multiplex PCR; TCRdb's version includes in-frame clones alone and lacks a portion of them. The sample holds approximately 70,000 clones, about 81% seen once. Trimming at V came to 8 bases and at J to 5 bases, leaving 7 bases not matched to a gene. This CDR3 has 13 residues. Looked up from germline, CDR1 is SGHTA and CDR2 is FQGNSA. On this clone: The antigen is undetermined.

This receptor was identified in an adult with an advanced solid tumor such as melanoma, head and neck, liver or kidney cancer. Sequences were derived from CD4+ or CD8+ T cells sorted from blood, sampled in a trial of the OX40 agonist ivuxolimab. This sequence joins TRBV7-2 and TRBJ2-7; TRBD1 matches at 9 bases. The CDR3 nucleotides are TGTGCCAGCGGCCGGGACAGGGTGAACGAGCAGTACTTC. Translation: CASGRDRVNEQYF.